This entry is about one TCR beta chain. The data were obtained in a study of blood T cell repertoires in COVID-19. The CDR3 runs to 13 residues. The germline V gene encodes CDR1 SEHNR and CDR2 FQNEAQ (reference sequence). The V gene lost 3 bases and the J gene lost 4 bases, with 9 bases spanning the gap. Participants were aged about 18 to 100 years from some 24 US areas. The data were produced by immunoSEQ multiplex PCR, yet TCRdb's version contains in-frame clones alone and is incomplete. Among about 230,000 clones, around 86% were seen once, and the ten largest hold roughly a sixth. The chain uses TRBV7-9 and TRBJ1-2; a possible D gene is TRBD1 (5 bases). The sequence was obtained from a young man who had recovered from COVID-19. The sequenced material came from PBMCs or T cells enriched from blood (not recorded which). The CDR3: CASSFPGGYGYTF. Written as DNA, the CDR3 is TGTGCCAGCAGCTTCCCGGGGGGCTATGGCTACACCTTC. The full variable domain, in which reference TRBV7-9 and TRBJ1-2 provide the parts outside the CDR3, is DTGVSQNPRHKITKRGQNVTFRCDPISEHNRLYWYRQTLGQGPEFLTYFQNEAQLEKSRLLSDRFSAERPKGSFSTLEIQRTEQGDSAMYLCASSFPGGYGYTFGSGTRLTVV.